This T cell receptor beta chain was found in a study of blood T cell repertoires in COVID-19. Study-level information: COVID-19 samples collected from the United States, Italy and Spain covered acute and convalescent phases.

TCRdb's table, derived via immunoSEQ multiplex PCR, lists solely in-frame clones and lacks some. The sample gives under 150,000 clones, approximately 80% of which show up once; more than 7% is in the top ten. Germline V gives CDR1 PRHDT, CDR2 FYEKMQ (reference sequence). The CDR3 is 11 amino acids. Trimming took off 5 bases at V and 10 bases at J, with 11 bases between the two ends. Source material: peripheral blood. The chain joins TRBV13 to TRBJ1-1; D is possibly TRBD1 (6 bases). The clonotype comes from a human donor with acute or convalescent COVID-19. The donor label of this sample is uncertain. The CDR3 region has the DNA TGTGCCAGCAGCGTACAGGGTGGAGCTTTCTTT. Translation gives CASSVQGGAFF.